The subject of this entry is one T cell receptor (beta chain). What it binds is not known. This record comes from a study of graft-versus-host responses after intestinal transplantation. TCRdb keeps only in-frame clones here, not all; method: immunoSEQ multiplex PCR. The sample carries some 110,000 clones, about 92% recorded once. J gave up 1 base and V 5 bases, and 8 bases lay outside the gene matches. Germline assignment: CDR1 LNHDA and CDR2 SQIVND (reference sequence). The CDR3 is made up of 15 amino acids. The genes are TRBV19 and TRBJ2-7; 7 nucleotides agree with TRBD2. This TCR came from a human donor who was the organ donor for an intestinal transplant. Sample: unstimulated CD8+ T cells sorted from spleen or lymph node cells, taken before transplant. The chain's CDR3 is CASSQSGLQSYEQYF. CDR3 in DNA: TGTGCCAGTAGTCAATCGGGACTACAGTCCTACGAGCAGTACTTC.